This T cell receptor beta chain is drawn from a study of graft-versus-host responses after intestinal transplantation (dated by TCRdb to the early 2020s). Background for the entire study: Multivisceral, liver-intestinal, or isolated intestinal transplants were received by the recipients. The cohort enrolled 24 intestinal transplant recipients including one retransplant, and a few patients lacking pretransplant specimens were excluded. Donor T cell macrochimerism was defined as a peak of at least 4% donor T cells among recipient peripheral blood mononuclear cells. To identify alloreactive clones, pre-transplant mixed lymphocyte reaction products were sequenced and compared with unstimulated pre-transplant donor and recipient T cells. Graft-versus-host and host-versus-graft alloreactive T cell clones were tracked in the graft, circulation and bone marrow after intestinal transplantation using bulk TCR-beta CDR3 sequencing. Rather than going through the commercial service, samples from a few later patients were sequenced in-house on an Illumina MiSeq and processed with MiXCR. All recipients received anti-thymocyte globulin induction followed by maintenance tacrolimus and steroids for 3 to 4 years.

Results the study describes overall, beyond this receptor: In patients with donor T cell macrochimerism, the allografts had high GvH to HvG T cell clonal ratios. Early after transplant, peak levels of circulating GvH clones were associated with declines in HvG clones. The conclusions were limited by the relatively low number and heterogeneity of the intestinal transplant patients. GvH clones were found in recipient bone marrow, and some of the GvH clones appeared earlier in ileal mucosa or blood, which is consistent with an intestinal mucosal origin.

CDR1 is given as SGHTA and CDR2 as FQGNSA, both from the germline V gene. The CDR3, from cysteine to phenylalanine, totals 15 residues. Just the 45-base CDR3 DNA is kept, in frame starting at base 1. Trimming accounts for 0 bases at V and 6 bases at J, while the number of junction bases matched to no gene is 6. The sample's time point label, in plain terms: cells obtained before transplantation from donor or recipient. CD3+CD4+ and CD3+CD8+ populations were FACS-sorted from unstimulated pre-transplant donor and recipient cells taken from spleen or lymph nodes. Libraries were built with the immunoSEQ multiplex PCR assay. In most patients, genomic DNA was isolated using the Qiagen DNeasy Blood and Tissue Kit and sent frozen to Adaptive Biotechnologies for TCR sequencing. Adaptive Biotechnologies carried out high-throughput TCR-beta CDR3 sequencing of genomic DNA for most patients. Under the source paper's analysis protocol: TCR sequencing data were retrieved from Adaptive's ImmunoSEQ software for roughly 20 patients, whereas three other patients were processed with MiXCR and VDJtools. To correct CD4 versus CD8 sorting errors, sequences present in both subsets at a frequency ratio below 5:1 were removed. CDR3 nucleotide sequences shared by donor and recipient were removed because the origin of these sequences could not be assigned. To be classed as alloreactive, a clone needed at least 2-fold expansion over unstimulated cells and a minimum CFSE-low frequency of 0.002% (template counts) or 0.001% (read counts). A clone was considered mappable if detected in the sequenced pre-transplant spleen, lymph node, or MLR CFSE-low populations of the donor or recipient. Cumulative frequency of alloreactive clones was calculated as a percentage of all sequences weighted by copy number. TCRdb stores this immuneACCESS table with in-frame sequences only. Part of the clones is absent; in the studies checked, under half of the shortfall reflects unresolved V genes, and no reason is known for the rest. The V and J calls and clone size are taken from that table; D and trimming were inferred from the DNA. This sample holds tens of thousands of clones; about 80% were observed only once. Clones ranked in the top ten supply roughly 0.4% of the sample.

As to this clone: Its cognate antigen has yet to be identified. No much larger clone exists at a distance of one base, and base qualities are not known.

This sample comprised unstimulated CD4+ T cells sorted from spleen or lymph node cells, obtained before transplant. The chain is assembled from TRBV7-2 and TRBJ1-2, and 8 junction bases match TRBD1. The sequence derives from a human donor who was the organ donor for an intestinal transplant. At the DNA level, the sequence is TGTGCCAGCAGCTTAGCGGGGACAGGAGCGAATGGCTACACCTTC. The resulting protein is CASSLAGTGANGYTF.